One sample yielded the 2 T cell receptor beta chains listed below, sequenced in a study of PD-1 blockade in classical Hodgkin lymphoma. The table came from immunoSEQ multiplex PCR; TCRdb's copy has only in-frame clones and leaves some out. The sample contains under 60,000 clones, roughly 66% of which appear only once. Each patient relapsed following autologous stem cell transplantation, and prior brentuximab vedotin exposure differed. This specimen was peripheral blood mononuclear cells (PBMCs), taken before the second cycle of nivolumab. These receptors all stem from a human donor with classical Hodgkin lymphoma.

The chain combines TRBV18 with TRBJ1-1; 7 bases agree with TRBD1. This CDR3 has 14 residues. From germline, CDR1 is KGHSH and CDR2 LQKENI. V was pared by 3 bases and J by 2 bases, with 3 bases of the junction left unmatched. The CDR3 region is CASSPQGGNTEAFF. The CDR3 DNA is TGTGCCAGCTCACCTCAGGGGGGTAACACTGAAGCTTTCTTT.

This clone was seen a few times. This chain links TRBV18 with TRBJ1-4; unclear D gene. Germline values: CDR1 KGHSH, CDR2 LQKENI. This CDR3 spans 15 amino acids. With 5 bases removed from V and 4 bases from J, the gap between germline ends came to 14 bases. The CDR3 region is CASSSTLAFNEKLFF. The CDR3 DNA reads TGTGCCAGCTCATCGACACTAGCCTTTAATGAAAAACTGTTTTTT.